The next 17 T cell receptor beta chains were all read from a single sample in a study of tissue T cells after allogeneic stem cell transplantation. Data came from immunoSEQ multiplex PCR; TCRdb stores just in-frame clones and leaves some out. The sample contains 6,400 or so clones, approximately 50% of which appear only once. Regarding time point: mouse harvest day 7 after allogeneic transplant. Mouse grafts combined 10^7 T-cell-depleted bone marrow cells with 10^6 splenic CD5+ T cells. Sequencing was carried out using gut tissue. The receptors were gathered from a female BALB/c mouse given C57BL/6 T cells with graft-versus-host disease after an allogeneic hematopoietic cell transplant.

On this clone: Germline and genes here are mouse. The DNA read from the CDR3 is TGTGCCAGCAGCCCGGGACAGATCTATGAACAGTAC. Translating gives CASSPGQIYEQY. The whole CDR3 protein is CASSPGQIYEQYF. J is TRBJ2-7 and V is TRBV15; 7 bases line up with TRBD1. The read ends 1 residue shy of where the CDR3 ends; the end is completed using the germline J gene. Germline CDR1 is SGHND and CDR2 is FRSKSL. With 6 bases clipped from V and 3 bases from J, the junction kept 5 bases outside the gene matches. The CDR3 is made up of 13 amino acids. The full variable domain, in which reference TRBV15 and TRBJ2-7 provide the parts outside the CDR3, is DAGVTQTPRHEVAEKGQTIILKCEPVSGHNDLFWYRQTKIQGLELLSYFRSKSLMEDGGAFKDRFKAEMLNSSFSTLKIQPTEPKDSAVYLCASSPGQIYEQYFGPGTRLTVL.

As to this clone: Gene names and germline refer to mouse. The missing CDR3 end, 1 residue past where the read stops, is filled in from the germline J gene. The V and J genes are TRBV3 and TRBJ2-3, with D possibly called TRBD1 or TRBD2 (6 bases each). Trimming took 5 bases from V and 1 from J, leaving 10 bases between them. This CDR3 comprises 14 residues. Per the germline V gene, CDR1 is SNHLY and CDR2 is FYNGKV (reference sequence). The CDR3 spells CASSRRGGAETLYF. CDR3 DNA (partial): TGTGCCAGCAGCCGTAGGGGGGGTGCAGAAACGCTGTAT.

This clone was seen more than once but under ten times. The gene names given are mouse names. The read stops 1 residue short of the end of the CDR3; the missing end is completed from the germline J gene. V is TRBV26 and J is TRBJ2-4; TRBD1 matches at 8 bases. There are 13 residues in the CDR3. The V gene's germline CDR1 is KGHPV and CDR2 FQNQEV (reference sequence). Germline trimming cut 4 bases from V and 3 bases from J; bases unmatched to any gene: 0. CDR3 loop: CASSRDRQNTLYF. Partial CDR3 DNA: TGTGCCAGCAGTCGGGACAGGCAAAACACCTTGTAC.

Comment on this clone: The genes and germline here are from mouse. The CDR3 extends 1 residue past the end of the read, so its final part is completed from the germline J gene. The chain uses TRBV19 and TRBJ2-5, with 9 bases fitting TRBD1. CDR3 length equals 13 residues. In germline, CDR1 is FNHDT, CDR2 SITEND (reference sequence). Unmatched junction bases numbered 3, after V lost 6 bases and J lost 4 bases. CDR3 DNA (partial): TGTGCCAGCACCCGGGACAGGGAAGACACCCAGTAC. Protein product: CASTRDREDTQY. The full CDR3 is CASTRDREDTQYF.

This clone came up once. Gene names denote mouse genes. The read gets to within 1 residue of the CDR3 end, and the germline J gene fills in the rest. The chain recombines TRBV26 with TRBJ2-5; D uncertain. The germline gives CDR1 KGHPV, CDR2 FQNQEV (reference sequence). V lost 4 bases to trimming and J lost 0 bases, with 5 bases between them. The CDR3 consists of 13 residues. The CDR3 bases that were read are TGTGCCAGCAGTCGGGGTAACCAAGACACCCAGTAC. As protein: CASSRGNQDTQY. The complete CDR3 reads CASSRGNQDTQYF.

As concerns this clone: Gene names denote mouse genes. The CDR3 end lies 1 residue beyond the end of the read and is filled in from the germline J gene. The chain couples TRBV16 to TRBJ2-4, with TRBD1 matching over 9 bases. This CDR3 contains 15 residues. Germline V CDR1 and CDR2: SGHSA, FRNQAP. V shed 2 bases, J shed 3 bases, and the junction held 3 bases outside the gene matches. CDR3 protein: CASSLTGGGQNTLYF. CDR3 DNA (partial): TGTGCAAGCAGCTTAACAGGGGGCGGACAAAACACCTTGTAC.

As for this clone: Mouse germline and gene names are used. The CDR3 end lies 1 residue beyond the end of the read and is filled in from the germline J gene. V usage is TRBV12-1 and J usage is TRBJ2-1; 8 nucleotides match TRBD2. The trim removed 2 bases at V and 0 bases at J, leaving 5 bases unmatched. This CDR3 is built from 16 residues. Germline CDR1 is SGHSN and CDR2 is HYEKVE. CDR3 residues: CASSPYWGNNYAEQFF. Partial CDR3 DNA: TGTGCCAGCTCTCCTTACTGGGGGAATAACTATGCTGAGCAGTTC. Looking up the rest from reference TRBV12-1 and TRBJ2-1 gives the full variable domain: DSGVVQSPRHIIKEKGGRSVLTCIPISGHSNVVWYQQTLGKELKFLIQHYEKVERDKGFLPSRFSVQQFDDYHSEMNMSALELEDSAMYFCASSPYWGNNYAEQFFGPGTRLTVL.

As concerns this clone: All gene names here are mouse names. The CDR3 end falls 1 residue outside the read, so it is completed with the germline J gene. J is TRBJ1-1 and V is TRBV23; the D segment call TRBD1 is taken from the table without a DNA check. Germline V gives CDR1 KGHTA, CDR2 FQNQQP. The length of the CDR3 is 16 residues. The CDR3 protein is CSSSLSRTGGPTEVFF. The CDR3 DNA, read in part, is TGCTCCAGCAGTCTCTCCCGGACAGGGGGCCCCACAGAAGTCTTC. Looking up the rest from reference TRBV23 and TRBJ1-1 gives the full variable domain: DAAVTQKPRYLIKMKGQEAEMKCIPEKGHTAVFWYQQKQSKELKFLIYFQNQQPLDQIDMVKERFSAVCPSSSLCSLGIRTCEAEDSALYLCSSSLSRTGGPTEVFFGKGTRLTVV.

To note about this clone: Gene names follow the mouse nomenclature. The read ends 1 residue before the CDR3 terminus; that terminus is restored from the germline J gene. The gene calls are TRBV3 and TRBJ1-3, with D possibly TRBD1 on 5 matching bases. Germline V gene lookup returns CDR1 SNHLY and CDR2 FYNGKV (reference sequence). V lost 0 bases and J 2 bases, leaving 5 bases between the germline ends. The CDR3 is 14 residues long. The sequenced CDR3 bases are TGTGCCAGCAGCTTAGCAGGGGCTGGAAATACGCTCTAT. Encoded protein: CASSLAGAGNTLY. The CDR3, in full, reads CASSLAGAGNTLYF.

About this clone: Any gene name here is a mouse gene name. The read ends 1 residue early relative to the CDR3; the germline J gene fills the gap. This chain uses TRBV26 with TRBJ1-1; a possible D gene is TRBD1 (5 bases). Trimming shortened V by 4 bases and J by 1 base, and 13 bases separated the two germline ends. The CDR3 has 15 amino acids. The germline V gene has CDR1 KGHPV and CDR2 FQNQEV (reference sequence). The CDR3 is CASSPFRGENTEVFF. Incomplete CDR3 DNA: TGTGCCAGCAGTCCATTCCGAGGGGAAAACACAGAAGTCTTC.

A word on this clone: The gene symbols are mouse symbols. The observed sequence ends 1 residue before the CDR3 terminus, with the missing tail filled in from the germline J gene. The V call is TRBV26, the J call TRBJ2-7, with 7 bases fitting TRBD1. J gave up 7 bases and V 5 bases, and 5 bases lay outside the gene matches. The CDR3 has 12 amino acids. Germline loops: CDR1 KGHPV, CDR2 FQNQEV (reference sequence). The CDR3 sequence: CASSTTGKEQYF. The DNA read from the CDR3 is TGTGCCAGCAGTACGACAGGGAAGGAACAGTAC.

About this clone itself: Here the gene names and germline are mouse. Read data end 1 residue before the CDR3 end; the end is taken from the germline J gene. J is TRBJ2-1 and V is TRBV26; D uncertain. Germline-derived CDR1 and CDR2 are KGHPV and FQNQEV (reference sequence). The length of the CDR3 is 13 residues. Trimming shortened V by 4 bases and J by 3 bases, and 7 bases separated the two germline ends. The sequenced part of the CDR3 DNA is TGTGCCAGCAGTCCCGCCGCCTATGCTGAGCAGTTC. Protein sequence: CASSPAAYAEQF. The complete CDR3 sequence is CASSPAAYAEQFF.

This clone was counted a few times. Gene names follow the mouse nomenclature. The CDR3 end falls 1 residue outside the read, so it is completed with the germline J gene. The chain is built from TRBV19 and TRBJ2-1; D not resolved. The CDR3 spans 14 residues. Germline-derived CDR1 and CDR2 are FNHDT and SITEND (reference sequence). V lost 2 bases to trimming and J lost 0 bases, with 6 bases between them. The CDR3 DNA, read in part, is TGTGCCAGCAGTATTCGGGTTAACTATGCTGAGCAGTTC. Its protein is CASSIRVNYAEQF. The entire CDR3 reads CASSIRVNYAEQFF.

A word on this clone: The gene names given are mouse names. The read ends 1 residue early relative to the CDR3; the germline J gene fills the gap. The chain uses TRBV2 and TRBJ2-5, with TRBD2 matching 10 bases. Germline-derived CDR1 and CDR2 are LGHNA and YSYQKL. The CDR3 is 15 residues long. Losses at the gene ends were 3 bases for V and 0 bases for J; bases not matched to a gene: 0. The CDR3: CASSQDWGNQDTQYF. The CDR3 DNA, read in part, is TGTGCCAGCAGCCAGGACTGGGGGAACCAAGACACCCAGTAC.

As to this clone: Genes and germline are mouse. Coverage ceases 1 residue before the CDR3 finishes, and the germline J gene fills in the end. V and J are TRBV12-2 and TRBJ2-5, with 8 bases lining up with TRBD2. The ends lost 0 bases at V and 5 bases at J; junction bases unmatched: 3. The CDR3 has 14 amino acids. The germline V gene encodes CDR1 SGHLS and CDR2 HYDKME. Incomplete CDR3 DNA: TGTGCCAGCTCTCTCGCTCTGGGGGGAGACACCCAGTAC. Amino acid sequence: CASSLALGGDTQY. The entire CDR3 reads CASSLALGGDTQYF.

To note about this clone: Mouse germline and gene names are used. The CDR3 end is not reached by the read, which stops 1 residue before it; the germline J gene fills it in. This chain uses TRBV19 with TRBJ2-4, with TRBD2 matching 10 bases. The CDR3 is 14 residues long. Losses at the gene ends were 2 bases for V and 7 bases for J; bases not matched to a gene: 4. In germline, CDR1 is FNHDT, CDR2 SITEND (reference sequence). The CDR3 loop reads CASSIWGGADTLYF. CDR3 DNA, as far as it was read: TGTGCCAGCAGTATCTGGGGGGGCGCGGACACCTTGTAC.

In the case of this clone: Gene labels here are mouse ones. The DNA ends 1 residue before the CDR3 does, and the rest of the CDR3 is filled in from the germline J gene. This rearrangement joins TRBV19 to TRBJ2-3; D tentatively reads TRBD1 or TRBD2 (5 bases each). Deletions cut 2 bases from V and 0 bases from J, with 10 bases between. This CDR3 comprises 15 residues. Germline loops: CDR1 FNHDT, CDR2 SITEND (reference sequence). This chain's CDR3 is CASSMPGASAETLYF. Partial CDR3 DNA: TGTGCCAGCAGTATGCCCGGGGCTAGTGCAGAAACGCTGTAT.